This TCR beta chain was documented in a study of identical twins. MiXCR was run by TCRdb on the 5' RACE reads, yielding one entry per CDR3 protein. The sample carries roughly 250,000 distinct CDR3 sequences, roughly 7% recorded once. The sample holds many counts of this clonotype. Its antigen remains unknown. The length of the CDR3 is 15 residues. V gave up 5 bases and J gave up 0 bases, with 12 bases separating them. Germline V gives CDR1 SGHRS, CDR2 YFSETQ. Notes on the study in general: Modelling approaches yielded underestimates of out-of-frame TCR alpha sharing between monozygotic twins.

These same records also appear under a second study, on yellow fever vaccine responses in identical twins.

V and J are TRBV5-1 and TRBJ2-1, with D unclear. The receptor's source is a woman in her late teens or twenties in good health. Sequenced material: memory (CD45RO+) T cells sorted from blood. The CDR3 sequence is CASRPDISSYNEQFF. As DNA, the CDR3 is TGCGCCAGCAGACCTGACATAAGCTCCTACAATGAGCAGTTCTTC.